Below, 7 T cell receptor beta chains from the same sample are listed, as sequenced in a study of shared clonotypes between healthy human individuals (dated by TCRdb to about 2020). The method was the immunoSEQ multiplex PCR assay. The table comes from immuneACCESS by way of TCRdb, which keeps in-frame sequences with V and J called. Part of the clones is missing from these tables; in studies checked, under half for an unresolved V gene and the rest for unknown reasons. The sample profile shows some 550,000 clones; 95% to 98% of them were found once. Jointly, the top ten make up around 0.057% of the sample. The material sequenced was naive CD4+ T cells sorted from blood. Per the publication, the cell subset or site label means: CD45RA+ positively selected. These receptors originate from a young woman in good health.

As DNA, the CDR3 is TGTGTCAGGACGGGGGGTCTTGGCTACACCTTC. Amino acid sequence: CVRTGGLGYTF. The chain recombines TRBV30 with TRBJ1-2; TRBD1 is a possible D gene (5 bases). Looked up from germline, CDR1 is GTSNPN and CDR2 is SVGIG (reference sequence). The CDR3 is 11 residues long.

This chain uses TRBV30 with TRBJ1-4; D is possibly TRBD1 (5 bases). The CDR3 extends over 14 amino acids. Germline values: CDR1 GTSNPN, CDR2 SVGIG (reference sequence). Trimming cost V 0 bases and J 10 bases, with 15 bases left between them. DNA for the CDR3: TGTGCCTGGAGTGTCGGAACGGGTCAGGGAAAACTGTTTTTT. This sequence encodes CAWSVGTGQGKLFF.

The chain is built from TRBV11-2 and TRBJ2-5; TRBD1 matches at 7 bases. CDR1 is SGHAT and CDR2 is FQNNGV in the germline V gene. Unmatched junction bases numbered 6, after V lost 6 bases and J lost 2 bases. This CDR3 has 14 amino acids. CDR3 protein: CASSPGQPQETQYF. CDR3 DNA: TGTGCCAGCAGTCCGGGACAGCCTCAAGAGACCCAGTACTTC. The whole variable domain, filled in from reference TRBV11-2 and TRBJ2-5, reads EAGVAQSPRYKIIEKRQSVAFWCNPISGHATLYWYQQILGQGPKLLIQFQNNGVVDDSQLPKDRFSAERLKGVDSTLKIQPAKLEDSAVYLCASSPGQPQETQYFGPGTRLLVL.

This chain joins TRBV7-3 and TRBJ2-3; TRBD2 aligns across 9 bases. V shed 0 bases and J 1 base; nucleotides not matched to a gene: 14. CDR1 is SGHTA and CDR2 is FQGTGA in the germline V gene. The CDR3 extends over 20 amino acids. In DNA, the CDR3 is TGTGCCAGCAGCTTAACAAGCCCCATTAGCGGGAGTTTGGGCACAGATACGCAGTATTTT. Protein sequence: CASSLTSPISGSLGTDTQYF.

V is TRBV15 and J is TRBJ1-5, with D unresolved. There are 17 residues in the CDR3. The ends were cut back, 0 bases at V and 2 bases at J, with 14 bases in the middle. CDR1 and CDR2 from the germline V gene are LNHNV and YYDKDF (reference sequence). The CDR3 reads CATSRDLRRAGNQPQHF. CDR3 in DNA: TGTGCCACCAGCAGAGATCTTAGACGGGCAGGCAATCAGCCCCAGCATTTT.

The gene calls are TRBV28 and TRBJ2-7; D may be TRBD1 (6 bases). CDR1 and CDR2 from the germline V gene are MDHEN and SYDVKM. CDR3 size: 15 residues. V lost 1 base and J 1 base, leaving 11 bases between the germline ends. The CDR3: CASSLSYRESYEQYF. The CDR3 DNA reads as TGTGCCAGCAGTTTATCCTACAGGGAATCCTACGAGCAGTACTTC.

The J gene is TRBJ2-7, the V gene TRBV5-5, with TRBD1 as a possible D gene (5 bases). V lost 4 bases and J 11 bases, leaving 16 bases between the germline ends. Germline V gene sequence: CDR1 SGHKS, CDR2 YYEKEE (reference sequence). The CDR3 length is 12 residues. CDR3 sequence (DNA): TGTGCCAGCAGCGTCTACAGGTCTCAAGAGTACTTC. Its translation is CASSVYRSQEYF.